These 17 T cell receptor beta chains share one sample of origin, sequenced in a study of T cell responses to AZD1222 COVID-19 vaccine. Repertoires were generated with immunoSEQ multiplex PCR, while TCRdb's copy carries only in-frame clones and drops some. Of 150,000 to 200,000 clones listed, 90% to 95% are singletons. This specimen was peripheral blood, taken 28 days after the second AZD1222 dose. The source of these receptors is an adult who received the AZD1222 COVID-19 vaccine.

V usage is TRBV6-5 and J usage is TRBJ2-7; 10 bases agree with TRBD1. After removal of 10 bases from V and 0 bases from J, the junction contained 6 bases not matched to a gene. From germline, CDR1 is MNHEY and CDR2 SVGAGI. CDR3 length: 14 amino acids. As DNA, the CDR3 is TGTGCCACCTCCGGGACAGGGGCCTCCTACGAGCAGTACTTC. Amino acid sequence: CATSGTGASYEQYF.

The J gene is TRBJ2-4, the V gene TRBV18; 8 bases are a match to TRBD2. The CDR3 runs to 17 residues. J gave up 7 bases and V 0 bases, and 11 bases lay outside the gene matches. CDR1 is KGHSH and CDR2 is LQKENI in the germline V gene. In DNA form, the CDR3 reads TGTGCCAGCTCACCACCGCCCTCCCCGGGGGGGGAGAACATTCAGTACTTC. This translates into CASSPPPSPGGENIQYF.

The table lists this clone with a count of one. The chain couples TRBV19 to TRBJ2-7; D tentatively reads TRBD1 or TRBD2 (5 bases each). This CDR3 is 13 amino acids long. Germline CDR1 and CDR2: LNHDA and SQIVND (reference sequence). V was shortened by 4 bases and J by 6 bases, with 13 bases between the two germline ends. The CDR3 DNA is TGTGCCAGTAGTAAGAGCCCCGGGGCCGAGCAGTACTTC. Translation gives CASSKSPGAEQYF.

J is TRBJ1-1 and V is TRBV14; D is uncertain. The CDR3 loop spans 13 amino acids. V was clipped by 0 bases and J by 3 bases, with 5 bases between them. Per the germline V gene, CDR1 is SGHDN and CDR2 is FVKESK. The CDR3 DNA is TGTGCCAGCAGCCAAGAGTATTACACTGAAGCTTTCTTT. This gives the protein CASSQEYYTEAFF.

The V call is TRBV7-6, the J call TRBJ1-1, with TRBD1 matching 7 bases. J gave up 0 bases and V 1 base, and 2 bases lay outside the gene matches. The CDR3 loop spans 15 amino acids. Germline V lookup: CDR1 SGHVS, CDR2 FNYEAQ. In DNA form, the CDR3 reads TGTGCCAGCAGCTTAGGGGGACAGCTGAACACTGAAGCTTTCTTT. Its protein is CASSLGGQLNTEAFF.

There are a few counts of this clone. The DNA of the CDR3 is TGTGCCAGCAGCTTAGCGGAAGGAAGAGGCAATGAGCAGTTCTTC. Encoded protein: CASSLAEGRGNEQFF. The V and J genes are TRBV7-9 and TRBJ2-1; D is uncertain. The CDR3 length is 15 residues. Trimming took 0 bases from V and 6 from J, leaving 12 bases between them. The germline V gene has CDR1 SEHNR and CDR2 FQNEAQ (reference sequence).

The CDR3 protein is CASSSQVNTEAFF. CDR3 DNA: TGTGCCAGCAGCTCACAGGTGAACACTGAAGCTTTCTTT. The rearrangement links TRBV7-9 to TRBJ1-1; maybe TRBD1 (5 bases). V lost 4 bases to trimming and J lost 0 bases, with 6 bases between them. CDR1 and CDR2 from the germline V gene are SEHNR and FQNEAQ (reference sequence). CDR3 length equals 13 residues.

This clone was picked up one time. This chain links TRBV11-2 with TRBJ1-1; D not certain. Germline V gene sequence: CDR1 SGHAT, CDR2 FQNNGV. The CDR3 runs to 14 residues. Trimming took 3 bases from V and 1 from J, leaving 9 bases between them. CDR3 nucleotide sequence: TGTGCCAGCAGCTTTAGACGGTCGAACACTGAAGCTTTCTTT. It yields the protein CASSFRRSNTEAFF.

The J gene is TRBJ1-5, the V gene TRBV4-2, with a tentative D call TRBD1 (5 bases). Germline assignment: CDR1 LGHNA and CDR2 YNFKEQ. CDR3 length: 15 amino acids. With 0 bases removed from V and 4 bases from J, the gap between germline ends came to 10 bases. The CDR3 is CASSQDSQVNQPQHF. The CDR3 nucleotides read TGTGCCAGCAGCCAAGATTCACAGGTTAATCAGCCCCAGCATTTT.

For this clone: At one of its ends the junction is not consistent with the germline gene, which may arise from a read error. The V and J genes are TRBV7-7 and TRBJ2-7, with D perhaps given as TRBD1 or TRBD2 (5 bases each). Germline assignment: CDR1 SSHAT and CDR2 FNYEAQ (reference sequence). The CDR3 sequence is 14 residues long. Here the CDR3 DNA reads TGTGCTAGCAGCCCGGGACCATCTAACGACGAGCAGTACTTC. This encodes CASSPGPSNDEQYF.

The J gene is TRBJ2-5, the V gene TRBV7-2, with 11 nucleotides matching TRBD1. The trim removed 0 bases at V and 2 bases at J, leaving 2 bases unmatched. CDR1 and CDR2 (germline): SGHTA, FQGNSA. This CDR3 comprises 16 residues. The CDR3 loop is CASSLAGTGGQETQYF. CDR3 DNA: TGTGCCAGCAGCTTAGCCGGGACAGGGGGGCAAGAGACCCAGTACTTC.

V usage is TRBV5-1 and J usage is TRBJ2-1; D is possibly TRBD1 (6 bases). The ends were cut back, 4 bases at V and 3 bases at J, with 11 bases in the middle. The CDR3 has 14 amino acids. The V gene's germline CDR1 is SGHRS and CDR2 YFSETQ. Here the CDR3 DNA reads TGCGCCAGCAGCCCTAGGGGGATCTACAATGAGCAGTTCTTC. Protein sequence: CASSPRGIYNEQFF.

This rearrangement joins TRBV30 to TRBJ1-5; a weak D match, TRBD1 (6 bases). Per germline, CDR1 GTSNPN and CDR2 SVGIG (reference sequence). The CDR3 is made up of 17 amino acids. V dropped 0 bases and J dropped 6 bases, with 21 bases sitting between them. CDR3 loop: CAWSVQRVRGGGQPQHF. DNA for the CDR3: TGTGCCTGGAGTGTACAGAGGGTGAGGGGGGGTGGTCAGCCCCAGCATTTT.

V is TRBV4-1 and J is TRBJ1-2, with a possible D match to TRBD1 (6 bases). Per germline, CDR1 MGHRA and CDR2 YSYEKL. This CDR3 region has 13 residues. Trimming cost V 7 bases and J 7 bases, with 16 bases left between them. The CDR3 protein is CASKPTGKSGYTF. CDR3 nucleotide sequence: TGCGCCAGCAAGCCAACAGGGAAAAGTGGCTACACCTTC.

This chain links TRBV7-8 with TRBJ1-6, with 8 bases lining up with TRBD1. In germline, CDR1 is SGHVS, CDR2 FQNEAQ. The CDR3 runs to 15 residues. Losses at the gene ends were 4 bases for V and 6 bases for J; bases not matched to a gene: 5. In DNA form, the CDR3 reads TGTGCCAGCAGCTCCCGGACAGGGAGTAATTCACCCCTCCACTTT. Protein: CASSSRTGSNSPLHF.

V usage is TRBV3-1 (or the pseudogene TRBV3-2) and J usage is TRBJ1-1; no reliable D call. The CDR3 length is 13 residues. Trimming removed 5 bases from V and 4 bases from J, with 11 bases in between. The germline gives CDR1 LGHDT, CDR2 YNNKEL (reference sequence). The CDR3 DNA sequence: TGTGCCAGCAGCTTTGCAGGTGCCACTGAAGCTTTCTTT. This sequence encodes CASSFAGATEAFF.

CDR3 DNA: TGTGCCAGCAGATTCTCTGGGGCCAACGTCCTGACTTTC. As protein: CASRFSGANVLTF. V gene TRBV27 combines with J gene TRBJ2-6; D remains unclear. The CDR3 runs to 13 residues. Trimming removed 6 bases from V and 0 bases from J, with 3 bases in between. Germline loops: CDR1 MNHEY, CDR2 SMNVEV (reference sequence).